Below are 32 T cell receptor beta chains sequenced from a single sample in a study of regulatory T cells in long-lasting Graves disease. As to time point: newly diagnosed GD, antithyroid drugs for less than 3 months. TCR sequences were obtained from RNA taken from PBMCs. The authors built TCR beta libraries using iRepertoire HTBI primers and Arm-PCR of CDR3 regions. TCRdb reprocessed the multiplex PCR reads with MiXCR, giving one entry per CDR3 protein. The sample consists of a few hundred thousand distinct CDR3 sequences, roughly 20% of them appearing once. The same sample was also studied in work on T cells in Graves' hyperthyroidism and ophthalmopathy.

The sequences come from peripheral blood mononuclear cells (PBMCs), collected at new diagnosis, from a patient treated with antithyroid drugs. The receptors originated from a young woman with Graves disease.

This clonotype was recorded a few times. The J gene is TRBJ2-2, the V gene TRBV6-5, with no clear D. This CDR3 region has 14 residues. Germline lookup yields CDR1 MNHEY and CDR2 SVGAGI. The ends were cut back, 4 bases at V and 3 bases at J, with 9 bases in the middle. CDR3 sequence reads: CASSSRIDTGELFF. CDR3 nucleotide sequence: TGTGCCAGCAGTTCCCGAATTGACACCGGGGAGCTGTTTTTT.

This clonotype showed up many times. The rearrangement uses TRBV20-1 and TRBJ1-6; 7 bases are a match to TRBD1. CDR1 is DFQATT, CDR2 SNEGSKA, per germline (reference sequence). V gave up 7 bases and J gave up 7 bases; unmatched junction bases: 7. The CDR3 runs 13 residues. CDR3 in DNA: TGCAGTGTCATCCGGGACAGCAATTCACCCCTCCACTTT. Protein: CSVIRDSNSPLHF.

In its sample, this clonotype was seen many times. The chain recombines TRBV10-2 with TRBJ2-1, with 10 bases lining up with TRBD2. The length of the CDR3 is 16 residues. Losses at the gene ends were 6 bases for V and 5 bases for J; bases not matched to a gene: 10. Germline CDR1 reads WSHSY; CDR2 reads SAAADI. The CDR3 loop is CASRDTGLASHNEQFF. For the CDR3, the DNA is TGCGCCAGCAGGGATACGGGACTAGCGAGTCACAATGAGCAGTTCTTC.

Of note for this clonotype: Being one base from a much bigger clone, this may be a read error. For the CDR3, the DNA is TGCAGTGCTAGGGACCTAGCGATCGAGCATTACTTC. Translated, it gives CSARDLAIEHYF. The V call is TRBV20-1, the J call TRBJ2-7; a weak D match, TRBD2 (6 bases). Germline CDR1 reads DFQATT; CDR2 reads SNEGSKA (reference sequence). This CDR3 spans 12 amino acids.

This clonotype was seen at least ten times. J is TRBJ1-5 and V is TRBV30; 7 positions match TRBD1. Germline CDR1 is GTSNPN and CDR2 is SVGIG (reference sequence). The CDR3 spans 13 residues. The ends lost 7 bases at V and 4 bases at J; junction bases unmatched: 7. This CDR3 reads CAYSRDRNQPQHF. The CDR3, as DNA: TGTGCCTATTCCCGGGACAGAAATCAGCCCCAGCATTTT.

Ten or more counts support this clonotype. V gene TRBV29-1 combines with J gene TRBJ1-1; 8 bases are shared with TRBD1. Unmatched junction bases numbered 2, after V lost 7 bases and J lost 1 base. This CDR3 is 12 amino acids long. Germline lookup yields CDR1 SQVTM and CDR2 ANQGSEA. Written as DNA, the CDR3 is TGCAGCGCCAGGGGGCCGAACACTGAAGCTTTCTTT. It specifies CSARGPNTEAFF.

This clonotype was observed many times. The chain uses TRBV5-1 and TRBJ1-2; 7 bases match TRBD1. J gave up 4 bases and V 4 bases, and 10 bases lay outside the gene matches. The CDR3 consists of 15 residues. CDR1 and CDR2 from the germline V gene are SGHRS and YFSETQ. CDR3 nucleotides: TGCGCCAGCAGCCAGGGACAGACCAACGGCTATGGCTACACCTTC. The encoded protein is CASSQGQTNGYGYTF.

This clonotype appeared many times. The CDR3 DNA sequence: TGTGCCAGCAACAGAAGACAGGGGGCACGGAACACTGAAGCTTTCTTT. This encodes CASNRRQGARNTEAFF. The J gene is TRBJ1-1, the V gene TRBV6-1, with 10 bases identical to TRBD1. The CDR3 is made up of 16 amino acids. From germline, CDR1 is MNHNS and CDR2 SASEGT. Trimming at V came to 7 bases and at J to 1 base, leaving 9 bases not matched to a gene.

This clonotype has at least ten counts. The J gene is TRBJ2-7, the V gene TRBV6-2 or TRBV6-3; D not resolved. The CDR3 totals 11 residues. Germline V gene data show CDR1 as MNHEY and CDR2 as SVGEGT. V dropped 5 bases and J dropped 8 bases, with 10 bases sitting between them. The CDR3 DNA follows: TGTGCCAGCAGTACCAAGGTACAGCAGTACTTC. Its translation is CASSTKVQQYF.

Only a few counts were recorded for this clonotype. V gene TRBV2 combines with J gene TRBJ2-3; 7 bases map to TRBD2. Germline V gives CDR1 SNHLY, CDR2 FYNNEI. Trimming at V came to 5 bases and at J to 2 bases, leaving 10 bases not matched to a gene. This CDR3 is built from 16 residues. This chain's CDR3 is CASSSSPGGFTDTQYF. As DNA, the CDR3 is TGTGCCAGCAGTAGTTCGCCGGGGGGATTCACAGATACGCAGTATTTT.

J is TRBJ1-2 and V is TRBV5-1, with 10 bases that match TRBD1. The CDR3 is 15 residues long. V shed 3 bases, J shed 4 bases, and the junction held 6 bases outside the gene matches. Germline CDR1 SGHRS, CDR2 YFSETQ. This CDR3 is CASSWGDRGTYGYTF. The CDR3 DNA follows: TGCGCCAGCAGCTGGGGGGACAGGGGCACCTATGGCTACACCTTC. The whole variable domain, filled in from reference TRBV5-1 and TRBJ1-2, reads KAGVTQTPRYLIKTRGQQVTLSCSPISGHRSVSWYQQTPGQGLQFLFEYFSETQRNKGNFPGRFSGRQFSNSRSEMNVSTLELGDSALYLCASSWGDRGTYGYTFGSGTRLTVV.

This clonotype came up many times. The genes are TRBV5-5 and TRBJ1-5; D gene unclear. Germline assignment: CDR1 SGHKS and CDR2 YYEKEE (reference sequence). V dropped 3 bases and J dropped 7 bases, with 20 bases sitting between them. CDR3 length: 16 residues. CDR3 DNA sequence: TGTGCCAGCAGCTCCAACCCGTCGGGGTTCGGGCAGCCCCAGCATTTT. Its translation: CASSSNPSGFGQPQHF. Full variable domain (rest looked up from reference TRBV5-5 and TRBJ1-5): DAGVTQSPTHLIKTRGQQVTLRCSPISGHKSVSWYQQVLGQGPQFIFQYYEKEERGRGNFPDRFSARQFPNYSSELNVNALLLGDSALYLCASSSNPSGFGQPQHFGDGTRLSIL.

This clonotype occurred many times. CDR3 loop: CASTPPLAGVETQYF. The CDR3 DNA is TGTGCCAGCACCCCCCCTCTCGCTGGGGTGGAGACCCAGTACTTC. The J gene is TRBJ2-5, the V gene TRBV5-6; no clear D gene. The germline V and J ends were trimmed by 6 bases and 5 bases, with 20 bases remaining between them. The CDR3 has 15 amino acids. CDR1 and CDR2 (germline): SGHDT, YYEEEE.

This clonotype was seen repeatedly, ten times or more. The genes are TRBV30 and TRBJ2-7; the match to TRBD1 covers 10 bases. This CDR3 contains 14 residues. V lost 2 bases to trimming and J lost 2 bases; unmatched junction nucleotides: 3. The germline CDR1 and CDR2 sequences are GTSNPN and SVGIG (reference sequence). The CDR3 loop reads CAWSSGTGAYEQYF. DNA for the CDR3: TGTGCCTGGAGTTCTGGGACAGGGGCCTACGAGCAGTACTTC.

This clonotype was observed a few times. The V and J genes are TRBV6-2 or TRBV6-3 and TRBJ2-3; no firm D call. CDR1 and CDR2 from the germline V gene are MNHEY and SVGEGT. V was cut by 5 bases and J by 8 bases, with 14 bases left in between. CDR3 length: 13 amino acids. CDR3 residues: CASSGSNLGTQYF. In nucleotides, the CDR3 is TGTGCCAGCAGTGGATCAAACCTGGGTACGCAGTATTTT.

This clonotype was seen a few times. V and J are TRBV28 and TRBJ2-7, with D perhaps matching TRBD2 (6 bases). This CDR3 is built from 15 residues. Germline CDR1 reads MDHEN; CDR2 reads SYDVKM. V was clipped by 2 bases and J by 1 base, with 12 bases between them. CDR3 coding DNA: TGTGCCAGCAGTTTACTCGCTAGCGTGTCCTACGAGCAGTACTTC. As protein: CASSLLASVSYEQYF.

This clonotype has ten or more counts. This rearrangement joins TRBV5-4 to TRBJ1-4, with D uncertain. Trimming left V 4 bases short and J 7 bases short, with 17 bases between. The CDR3 totals 15 residues. Germline V gene sequence: CDR1 SGHNT, CDR2 YYREEE (reference sequence). CDR3: CASSTEPGKSEKLFF. DNA for the CDR3: TGTGCCAGCAGCACCGAGCCCGGGAAGAGTGAAAAACTGTTTTTT.

In this sample, this clonotype turned up many times. This chain joins TRBV24-1 and TRBJ2-7; 8 nucleotides agree with TRBD1. Unmatched junction bases numbered 10, after V lost 5 bases and J lost 5 bases. The germline V gene encodes CDR1 KGHDR and CDR2 SFDVKD. The CDR3 is 15 amino acids. The CDR3 DNA reads TGTGCCACCAGTGCAGGTTCAGGGGGCGTCCACGAGCAGTACTTC. It translates to CATSAGSGGVHEQYF.

This clonotype was counted a few times. A much larger clone differs by one base, so this may be a read error. J is TRBJ2-7 and V is TRBV6-2 or TRBV6-3; the match to TRBD1 covers 8 bases. Germline V gives CDR1 MNHEY, CDR2 SVGEGT. The CDR3 contains 14 residues. The CDR3 nucleotides read TGTACCAGCAGTTATAGGACAGGGCCCTACGAGCAGTACTTC. The encoded protein is CTSSYRTGPYEQYF.

This clonotype was counted many times. The chain is built from TRBV27 and TRBJ2-7; possible D gene TRBD2, 6 bases. In germline, CDR1 is MNHEY, CDR2 SMNVEV (reference sequence). This CDR3 contains 14 residues. V was pared by 6 bases and J by 2 bases, with 14 bases between. The CDR3 sequence is CASSVSGRTYEQYF. The CDR3 DNA sequence: TGTGCCAGCAGCGTTAGCGGCAGGACCTACGAGCAGTACTTC.

This clonotype was seen repeatedly, ten times or more. As DNA, the CDR3 is TGCAGTGCCTACGGACAGGGTAGGTGGAACACTGAAGCTTTCTTT. Amino acids: CSAYGQGRWNTEAFF. The rearrangement uses TRBV20-1 and TRBJ1-1; TRBD1 agrees at 8 bases. There are 15 residues in the CDR3. V shed 6 bases and J 1 base; nucleotides not matched to a gene: 10. Looked up from germline, CDR1 is DFQATT and CDR2 is SNEGSKA (reference sequence).

This clonotype was found many times. The CDR3 DNA follows: TGCAGTGCTACCCCGATACAAGTGACTAGCGGGAAGTACAATGAGCAGTTCTTC. The encoded protein is CSATPIQVTSGKYNEQFF. This sequence joins TRBV20-1 and TRBJ2-1, with 11 bases aligning to TRBD2. The CDR3 covers 18 residues. Germline V gene data show CDR1 as DFQATT and CDR2 as SNEGSKA (reference sequence). After removal of 4 bases from V and 4 bases from J, the junction contained 15 bases not matched to a gene.

This clonotype was picked up many times. The chain joins TRBV28 to TRBJ1-6; possible D gene TRBD1, 5 bases. V shed 3 bases and J shed 7 bases, with 19 bases lying between them. CDR3 length equals 17 residues. Per the germline V gene, CDR1 is MDHEN and CDR2 is SYDVKM. The CDR3 region is CASSFTGGEGWNSPLHF. Written as DNA, the CDR3 is TGTGCCAGCAGTTTCACAGGAGGGGAGGGGTGGAATTCACCCCTCCACTTT. Based on the CDR3 plus reference TRBV28 and TRBJ1-6, the full variable domain is DVKVTQSSRYLVKRTGEKVFLECVQDMDHENMFWYRQDPGLGLRLIYFSYDVKMKEKGDIPEGYSVSREKKERFSLILESASTNQTSMYLCASSFTGGEGWNSPLHFGNGTRLTVT.

A word on this clonotype: The missing conserved phenylalanine or tryptophan at the end of this CDR3 makes a read error likely. J is TRBJ1-5 and V is TRBV15; no reliable D call. V lost 0 bases and J 4 bases, leaving 10 bases between the germline ends. The CDR3 length is 15 residues. Germline values: CDR1 LNHNV, CDR2 YYDKDF (reference sequence). CDR3 region: CATSRDDRGNQPQHS. The CDR3 region has the DNA TGTGCCACCAGCAGAGATGATCGGGGAAATCAGCCCCAGCATTCT.

The gene calls are TRBV7-6 and TRBJ1-5, with D perhaps matching TRBD1 (6 bases). V gave up 0 bases and J gave up 6 bases, with 9 bases separating them. The CDR3 loop spans 14 amino acids. The V gene's germline CDR1 is SGHVS and CDR2 FNYEAQ. The CDR3 loop is CASSLAPGAQPQHF. The CDR3 DNA reads TGTGCCAGCAGCTTAGCTCCAGGGGCTCAGCCCCAGCATTTT.

The chain uses TRBV7-6 and TRBJ2-1; D tentatively reads TRBD1 or TRBD2 (6 bases each). The germline CDR1 and CDR2 sequences are SGHVS and FNYEAQ. The CDR3 covers 15 residues. The V gene lost 3 bases and the J gene lost 0 bases, with 9 bases spanning the gap. The DNA for the CDR3 is TGTGCCAGCAGCTTCGGGGGCCTCTCCTACAATGAGCAGTTCTTC. This gives the protein CASSFGGLSYNEQFF.

The CDR3 is CSARDVGGGDTQYF. CDR3 coding DNA: TGCAGTGCTAGAGATGTCGGGGGGGGAGATACGCAGTATTTT. The V gene is TRBV20-1, the J gene TRBJ2-3; 8 bases match TRBD2. The length of the CDR3 is 14 residues. V trimming: 0 bases; J trimming: 5 bases; junction bases outside the gene matches: 4. The germline CDR1 and CDR2 sequences are DFQATT and SNEGSKA (reference sequence).

A note on this clonotype: Since a far larger clone is one base different, this is likely a read error. The rearrangement joins TRBV5-5 to TRBJ2-5; D is unclear. Trimming took 5 bases from V and 5 from J, leaving 13 bases between them. This CDR3 has 13 amino acids. Germline V CDR1 and CDR2: SGHKS, YYEKEE (reference sequence). The CDR3 sequence is CASSPGRRETQYF. The CDR3 nucleotides read TGTGCCAGCAGTCCCGGCAGGCGGGAGACCCAGTACTTC.

This clonotype occurred many times. V usage is TRBV28 and J usage is TRBJ1-5, with a weak D call TRBD1 (5 bases). Per the germline V gene, CDR1 is MDHEN and CDR2 is SYDVKM. This CDR3 spans 14 amino acids. Between the trimmed V and J ends, which lost 6 bases and 4 bases, there was a span of 13 bases. The CDR3 DNA follows: TGTGCCAGCAGCCCGGGACGCCAGAATCAGCCCCAGCATTTT. Protein sequence: CASSPGRQNQPQHF.

This clonotype appeared many times. This CDR3 reads CASSLQQQETQYF. For the CDR3, the DNA is TGTGCCAGCAGTTTGCAACAACAAGAGACCCAGTACTTC. The rearrangement links TRBV12-3 or TRBV12-4 to TRBJ2-5; D remains unclear. V was trimmed by 3 bases and J by 2 bases, leaving 7 bases between them. This CDR3 region has 13 residues.

This clonotype has at least ten counts. V is TRBV11-3 and J is TRBJ1-6, with no clear D. CDR3 size: 15 residues. V lost 5 bases, J lost 2 bases, and 10 bases lay in between. Germline values: CDR1 SGHNT, CDR2 YENEEA. The CDR3 DNA follows: TGTGCCAGCAGCCCGGGCCTCACCTATAATTCACCCCTCCACTTT. Its protein is CASSPGLTYNSPLHF.

Ten or more counts support this clonotype. The chain links TRBV4-1 to TRBJ2-1; possible D gene TRBD2, 5 bases. With 4 bases removed from V and 5 bases from J, the gap between germline ends came to 9 bases. The V gene's germline CDR1 is MGHRA and CDR2 YSYEKL. The CDR3 has 13 amino acids. The CDR3 DNA sequence: TGCGCCAGCAGCCCCGACTACCACAATGAGCAGTTCTTC. It encodes CASSPDYHNEQFF.